This T cell receptor (beta chain) was captured in a study of blood T cell repertoires in COVID-19. Study-wide background: Specimens from acute and convalescent COVID-19 originated in the United States, Italy and Spain. PBMCs, B-cell-depleted T cells, or T cells were the source of the cDNA or gDNA that made up the material.

CDR1 is MNHNY and CDR2 is SVGAGI in the germline V gene (reference sequence). CDR3 length equals 14 residues. V gave up 4 bases and J gave up 9 bases; unmatched junction bases: 8. Authors' processing steps: Nucleated cell counts were estimated from reference gene primer amplification. Assay used: immunoSEQ multiplex PCR; TCRdb lists only in-frame clones, some missing. D and trimming come from the DNA, and the V and J calls and clone size come from that table. Among under 200,000 clones, approximately 80% were seen once, and the ten largest hold 1.5% to 1.9%. The TCR originated in a human donor in a cohort sampled during active COVID-19. The chain uses TRBV6-6 and TRBJ2-3; 9 nucleotides match TRBD1. Material for sequencing was peripheral blood. For the CDR3, the DNA is TGTGCCAGCAGTTCGCCGGGACAGGGTATGACGCAGTATTTT. It codes for CASSSPGQGMTQYF.